This T cell receptor (beta chain) was identified in a study of blood T cell repertoires in COVID-19. Study at large: The United States, Italy and Spain provided the acute and convalescent COVID-19 samples. PBMCs, B-cell-depleted T cells, or T cells were the source of the cDNA or gDNA that made up the material.

How the authors handled the data: Amplification of reference gene primers was used by the study to estimate nucleated cell counts. Clones were sequenced by immunoSEQ multiplex PCR, and TCRdb holds only the in-frame ones, with some missing. That table gives V, J and clone size, and the DNA gave D and trimming. This table holds some 83,000 clones, approximately 80% found once. CDR1 SGDLS and CDR2 YYNGEE come from the germline V gene. The CDR3 runs 15 residues. V was cut by 2 bases and J by 2 bases, with 14 bases left in between. The clonotype originates from a man aged 50 or older with acute or convalescent COVID-19. Sequencing used peripheral blood. The gene calls are TRBV9 and TRBJ2-7; D perhaps matches TRBD1 (5 bases). In nucleotides, the CDR3 is TGTGCCAGCAGCGTCCTACCAGACAGCACCTACGAGCAGTACTTC. Translation gives CASSVLPDSTYEQYF.